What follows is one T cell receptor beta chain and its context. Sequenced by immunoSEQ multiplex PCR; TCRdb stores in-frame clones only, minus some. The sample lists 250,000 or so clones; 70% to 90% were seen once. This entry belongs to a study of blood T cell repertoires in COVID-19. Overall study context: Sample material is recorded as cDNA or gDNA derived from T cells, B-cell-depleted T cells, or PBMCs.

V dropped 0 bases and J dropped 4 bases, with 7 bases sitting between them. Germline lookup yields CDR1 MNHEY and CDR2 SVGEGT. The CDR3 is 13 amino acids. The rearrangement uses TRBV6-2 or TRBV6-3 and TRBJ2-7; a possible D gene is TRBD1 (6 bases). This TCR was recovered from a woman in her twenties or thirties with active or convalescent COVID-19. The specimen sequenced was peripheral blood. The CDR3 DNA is TGTGCCAGCAGTTACTCGAGGGGGTACGAGCAGTACTTC. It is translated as CASSYSRGYEQYF.